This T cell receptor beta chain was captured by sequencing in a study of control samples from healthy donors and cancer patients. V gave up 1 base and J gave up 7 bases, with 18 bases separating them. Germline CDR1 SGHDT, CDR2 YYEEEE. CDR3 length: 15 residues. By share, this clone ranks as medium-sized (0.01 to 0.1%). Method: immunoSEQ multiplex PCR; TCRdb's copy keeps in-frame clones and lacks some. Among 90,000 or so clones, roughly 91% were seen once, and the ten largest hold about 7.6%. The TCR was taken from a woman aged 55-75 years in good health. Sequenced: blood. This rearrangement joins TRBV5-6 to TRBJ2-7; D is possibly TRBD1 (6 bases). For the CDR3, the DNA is TGTGCCAGCAGCTTGAATCAGGGGTTCCAGCAGGAGCAGTACTTC. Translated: CASSLNQGFQQEQYF.